This TCR beta chain was documented in a study of blood T cell repertoires in COVID-19. Across the whole study: T cells, B-cell-depleted T cells, or PBMCs supplied cDNA or gDNA.

Produced via immunoSEQ multiplex PCR; TCRdb's table is partial and in-frame only. The data hold 110,000 to 150,000 clones, with 84% observed a single time. V dropped 0 bases and J dropped 8; count of bases not matched to a gene: 7. The CDR3 totals 15 residues. Germline loops: CDR1 SGHRS, CDR2 YFSETQ. This rearrangement joins TRBV5-1 to TRBJ1-2; TRBD1 matches at 10 bases. The material sequenced was peripheral blood. This clonotype was obtained from a human donor in a cohort sampled during active COVID-19. The CDR3 DNA follows: TGCGCCAGCAGCTTGGCCGGGACAGGGGCTCGCGGCTACACCTTC. It specifies CASSLAGTGARGYTF.